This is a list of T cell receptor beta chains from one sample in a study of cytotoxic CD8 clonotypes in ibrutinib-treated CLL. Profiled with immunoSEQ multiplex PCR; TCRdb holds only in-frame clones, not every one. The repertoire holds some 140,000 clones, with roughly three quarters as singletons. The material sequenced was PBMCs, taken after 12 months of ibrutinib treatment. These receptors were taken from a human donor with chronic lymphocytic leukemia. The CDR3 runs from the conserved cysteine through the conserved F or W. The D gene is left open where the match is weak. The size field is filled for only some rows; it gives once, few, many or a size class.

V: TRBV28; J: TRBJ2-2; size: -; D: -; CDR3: CASSLALAGTGELFF; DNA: TGTGCCAGCAGTTTAGCGCTAGCTGGGACCGGGGAGCTGTTTTTT
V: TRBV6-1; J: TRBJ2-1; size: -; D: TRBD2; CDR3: CAVGREGYNEQFF; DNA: TGTGCCGTGGGGCGGGAGGGTTACAATGAGCAGTTCTTC
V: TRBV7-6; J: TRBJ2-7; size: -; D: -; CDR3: CASSLGPLSEQYF; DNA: TGTGCCAGCAGCCTAGGACCCCTTTCCGAGCAGTACTTC
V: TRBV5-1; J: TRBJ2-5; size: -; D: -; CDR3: CASMSGVGETQYF; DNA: TGCGCCAGCATGTCGGGGGTCGGGGAGACCCAGTACTTC
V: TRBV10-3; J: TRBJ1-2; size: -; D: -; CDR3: CAISGQNYGYTF; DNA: TGTGCCATCAGCGGACAGAACTATGGCTACACCTTC
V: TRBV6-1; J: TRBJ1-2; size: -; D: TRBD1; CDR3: CASSGLGQGALGYTF; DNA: TGTGCCAGCAGTGGCCTAGGACAGGGGGCCCTGGGCTACACCTTC
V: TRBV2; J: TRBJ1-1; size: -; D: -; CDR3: CASTTWGGDTEAFF; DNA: TGTGCCAGCACCACGTGGGGGGGGGATACTGAAGCTTTCTTT
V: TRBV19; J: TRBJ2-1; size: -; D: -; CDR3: CASSIESTSPREQFF; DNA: TGTGCCAGTAGTATAGAATCCACTAGTCCTCGTGAGCAGTTCTTC
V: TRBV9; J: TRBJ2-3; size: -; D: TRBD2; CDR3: CASSPVTSGVTDTQYF; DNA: TGTGCCAGCAGCCCGGTGACTAGCGGGGTAACAGATACGCAGTATTTT
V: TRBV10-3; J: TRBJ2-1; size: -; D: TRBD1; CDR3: CAISESERGRYNEQFF; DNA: TGTGCCATCAGTGAGTCGGAGAGGGGGCGATACAATGAGCAGTTCTTC
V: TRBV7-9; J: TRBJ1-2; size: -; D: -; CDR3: CASNRPSSNYGYTF; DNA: TGTGCCAGCAACCGGCCCAGCTCTAACTATGGCTACACCTTC
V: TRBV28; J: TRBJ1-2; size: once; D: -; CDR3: CASTGGQGRYGYTF; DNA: TGTGCCAGCACCGGGGGCCAGGGCCGGTATGGCTACACCTTC
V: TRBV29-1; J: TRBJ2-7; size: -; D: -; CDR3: CSVGGTVTYEQYF; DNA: TGCAGCGTTGGCGGGACAGTCACCTACGAGCAGTACTTC
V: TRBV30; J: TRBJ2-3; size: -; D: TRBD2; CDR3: CAWSVAGAFDTQYF; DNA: TGTGCCTGGAGTGTTGCGGGAGCTTTTGATACGCAGTATTTT
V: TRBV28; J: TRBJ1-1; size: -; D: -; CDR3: CASSLSGRGNTEAFF; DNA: TGTGCCAGCAGTTTATCCGGCAGGGGGAACACTGAAGCTTTCTTT
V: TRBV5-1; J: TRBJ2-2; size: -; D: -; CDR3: CASSLDTNTGELFF; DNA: TGCGCCAGCAGCTTGGACACTAACACCGGGGAGCTGTTTTTT
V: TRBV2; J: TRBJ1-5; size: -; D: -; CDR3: CASSEVRVRQPQHF; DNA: TGTGCCAGCAGTGAAGTCCGGGTTCGACAGCCCCAGCATTTT
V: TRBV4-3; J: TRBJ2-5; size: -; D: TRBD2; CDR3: CASSQGFSGRLFGETQYF; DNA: TGCGCCAGCAGCCAAGGCTTTAGCGGGAGGTTGTTTGGGGAGACCCAGTACTTC
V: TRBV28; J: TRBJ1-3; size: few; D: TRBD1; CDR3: CASTRGLPGRHSGNTIYF; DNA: TGTGCCAGCACCAGGGGGTTGCCGGGACGCCATTCTGGAAACACCATATATTTT
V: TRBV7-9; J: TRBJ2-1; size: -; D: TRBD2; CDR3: CASSLVSSGPHPPEQFF; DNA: TGTGCCAGCAGCTTAGTGAGTAGCGGGCCTCACCCTCCGGAGCAGTTCTTC
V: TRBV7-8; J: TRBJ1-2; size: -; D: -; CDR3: CASSPGGSLANYGYTF; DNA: TGTGCCAGCAGCCCCGGTGGGAGCCTAGCTAACTATGGCTACACCTTC
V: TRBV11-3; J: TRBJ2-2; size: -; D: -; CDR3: CASSPPNTGELFF; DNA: TGTGCCAGCAGCCCCCCTAACACCGGGGAGCTGTTTTTT
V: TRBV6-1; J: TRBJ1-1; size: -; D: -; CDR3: CASSELWEGDVAFF; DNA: TGTGCCAGCAGTGAATTGTGGGAGGGGGACGTAGCTTTCTTT
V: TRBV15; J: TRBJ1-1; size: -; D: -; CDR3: CATRREGLDTEAFF; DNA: TGTGCCACCCGACGGGAGGGCTTAGACACTGAAGCTTTCTTT
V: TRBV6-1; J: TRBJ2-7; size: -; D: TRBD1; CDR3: CASSGRDREGYEQYF; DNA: TGTGCCAGCAGTGGCCGGGACAGGGAGGGTTACGAGCAGTACTTC
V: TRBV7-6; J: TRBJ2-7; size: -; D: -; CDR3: CASSPTVLGQQYF; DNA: TGTGCCAGCAGTCCGACGGTCCTGGGACAGCAGTACTTC
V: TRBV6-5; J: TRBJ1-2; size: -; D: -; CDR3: CASSYWSGYGYTF; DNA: TGTGCCAGCAGTTATTGGTCGGGCTATGGCTACACCTTC
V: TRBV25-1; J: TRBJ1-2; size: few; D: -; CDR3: CASSAGNYYGYTF; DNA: TGTGCCAGCAGTGCAGGGAACTACTATGGCTACACCTTC
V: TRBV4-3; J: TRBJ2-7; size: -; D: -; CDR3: CASSQLEGNHEQYF; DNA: TGCGCCAGCAGCCAACTGGAGGGGAACCACGAGCAGTACTTC
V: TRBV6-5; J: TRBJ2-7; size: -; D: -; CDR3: CASSLDSPPGEQYF; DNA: TGTGCCAGCAGTCTGGACAGCCCCCCGGGCGAGCAGTACTTC
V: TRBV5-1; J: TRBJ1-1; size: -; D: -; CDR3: CASSLGYGSPLGTEAFF; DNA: TGCGCCAGCAGCTTGGGTTACGGATCTCCCTTGGGCACTGAAGCTTTCTTT
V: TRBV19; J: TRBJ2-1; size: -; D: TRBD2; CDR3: CASSKGTSSYNEQFF; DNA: TGTGCCAGTAGTAAAGGGACTAGCAGCTACAATGAGCAGTTCTTC
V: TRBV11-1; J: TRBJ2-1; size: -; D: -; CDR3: CASSPPPDSSYNEQFF; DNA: TGTGCCAGCAGCCCCCCCCCGGATAGCTCCTACAATGAGCAGTTCTTC
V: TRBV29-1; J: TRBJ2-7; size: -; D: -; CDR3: CSVALSPYYEQYF; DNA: TGCAGCGTGGCCCTCTCCCCGTACTACGAGCAGTACTTC
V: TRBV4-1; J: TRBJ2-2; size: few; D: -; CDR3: CASSQAGQGLRTGELFF; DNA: TGCGCCAGCAGCCAAGCAGGTCAGGGTTTGAGGACCGGGGAGCTGTTTTTT
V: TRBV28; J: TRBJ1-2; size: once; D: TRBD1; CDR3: CASSLPGQGGPYYGYTF; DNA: TGTGCCAGCAGTTTGCCCGGACAGGGCGGTCCCTACTATGGCTACACCTTC
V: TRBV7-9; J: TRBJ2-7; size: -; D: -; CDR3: CASTPQERSYEQYF; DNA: TGTGCCAGCACTCCCCAGGAGAGGTCCTACGAGCAGTACTTC
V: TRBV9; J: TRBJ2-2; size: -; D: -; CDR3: CASSVAANTGELFF; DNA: TGTGCCAGCAGCGTAGCCGCGAACACCGGGGAGCTGTTTTTT
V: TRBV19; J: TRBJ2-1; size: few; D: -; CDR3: CASSSRGFRQFF; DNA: TGTGCCAGTAGTAGTCGGGGATTCAGGCAGTTCTTC
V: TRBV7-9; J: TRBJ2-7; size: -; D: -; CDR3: CASSLSPGEQYF; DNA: TGTGCCAGCAGCTTAAGCCCAGGCGAGCAGTACTTC
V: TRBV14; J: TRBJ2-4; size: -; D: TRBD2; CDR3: CASSAGEGGIQYF; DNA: TGTGCCAGCTCAGCGGGAGAGGGGGGCATTCAGTACTTC
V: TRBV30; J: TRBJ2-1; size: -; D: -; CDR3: CAWSVRGLVLGKQFF; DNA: TGTGCCTGGAGTGTACGGGGACTGGTACTAGGGAAGCAGTTCTTC
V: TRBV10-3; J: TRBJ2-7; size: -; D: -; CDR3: CAISEFAGAEQYF; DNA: TGTGCCATCAGTGAATTTGCAGGGGCCGAGCAGTACTTC
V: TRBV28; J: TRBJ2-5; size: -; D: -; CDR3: CARIGGGAGETQYF; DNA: TGTGCCCGCATCGGGGGTGGGGCGGGGGAGACCCAGTACTTC
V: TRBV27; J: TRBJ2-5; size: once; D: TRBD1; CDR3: CASSNRDRGGETQYF; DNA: TGTGCCAGCAGCAACCGGGACAGGGGGGGCGAGACCCAGTACTTC